This T cell receptor (beta chain) is drawn from a study of shared clonotypes between healthy human individuals. The data were produced by immunoSEQ multiplex PCR, yet TCRdb's version contains in-frame clones alone and is incomplete. The sample has over 850,000 clones; around three quarters are singletons. This TCR derives from a man aged 18 to 35 in good health. Some clones in this sample may be carry-over from other donors' samples. Sequencing was performed on memory CD4+ T cells from PBMCs. The subset is: CD45RA-negative fraction.

The chain's CDR3 is CAWGTLSDQPQHF. The DNA for the CDR3 is TGTGCCTGGGGGACTCTGTCCGATCAGCCCCAGCATTTT. The gene calls are TRBV30 and TRBJ1-5, with D possibly matching TRBD1 (5 bases). Trimming removed 5 bases from V and 5 bases from J, with 13 bases in between. CDR3 length: 13 amino acids. Germline CDR1 reads GTSNPN; CDR2 reads SVGIG (reference sequence). The full variable domain, rest sourced from reference TRBV30 and TRBJ1-5, is SQTIHQWPATLVQPVGSPLSLECTVEGTSNPNLYWYRQAAGRGLQLLFYSVGIGQISSEVPQNLSASRPQDRQFILSSKKLLLSDSGFYLCAWGTLSDQPQHFGDGTRLSIL.